The source of this TCR beta chain is a study of early T cells in non-severe SARS-CoV-2 infection. For the study at large: Bulk RNA from unsorted whole blood was sequenced; chains were unpaired. General study points: VDJdb matches were skewed toward anti-spike CD8 T cell responses.

The TCR library protocol attached unique molecular identifiers to the individual cDNA molecules. TCRdb processed the 5' RACE reads anew with MiXCR; each CDR3 protein has one entry. The sample includes about 21,000 distinct CDR3 sequences, 4% seen only once; the top ten take almost 1.5%. About this clonotype itself: Its antigen remains unknown.

Germline V CDR1 and CDR2: LGHNT, FRNRAP. V gave up 4 bases and J gave up 6 bases; unmatched junction bases: 10. This CDR3 spans 15 amino acids. The chain is built from TRBV12-5 and TRBJ2-7; the match to TRBD1 covers 9 bases. This TCR came from an adult who was a healthcare worker with PCR-confirmed SARS-CoV-2 infection or an uninfected control (not recorded which). The material sequenced was whole blood. The CDR3 is CASGYLGQGIGEQYF. DNA for the CDR3: TGTGCTAGTGGTTATCTGGGACAGGGTATCGGCGAGCAGTACTTC.